Listed below are T cell receptor beta chains from one sample, sequenced in a study of blood T cell repertoires in COVID-19. The repertoire was sequenced with immunoSEQ multiplex PCR; TCRdb's copy has only in-frame clones and lacks some. The table has about 480,000 clones, roughly 87% seen once. Material for sequencing was peripheral blood. These receptors were taken from a man between 18 and 29 years old with COVID-19, enrolled during active disease. The CDR3 runs from the conserved cysteine through the conserved F or W. The D gene is left open where the match is weak. Expanded clones are given a class, and other clones once, few, many or no size at all.

j_call d_call v_call clone_size cdr3_aa cdr3_nt
TRBJ1-5 . TRBV7-9 . CASSLGGAQPQHF TGTGCCAGCAGCTTGGGAGGGGCTCAGCCCCAGCATTTT
TRBJ2-7 . TRBV6-5 once CASSYDRNMAYEQYF TGTGCCAGCAGCTACGACAGAAATATGGCCTACGAGCAGTACTTC
TRBJ2-2 . TRBV4-2 . CASSQVTGNTGELFF TGTGCCAGCAGCCAAGTGACAGGGAACACCGGGGAGCTGTTTTTT
TRBJ1-5 . TRBV19 few CASSMGSGGNQPQHF TGTGCCAGTAGTATGGGGAGCGGCGGCAATCAGCCCCAGCATTTT
TRBJ2-6 . TRBV6-5 . CASSYRSGTGANVLTF TGTGCCAGCAGTTACCGCTCGGGTACTGGGGCCAACGTCCTGACTTTC
TRBJ1-5 . TRBV15 . CATSRESAGWQPQHF TGTGCCACCAGCAGAGAATCGGCAGGGTGGCAGCCCCAGCATTTT
TRBJ2-7 . TRBV20-1 . CSASGTYEQYF TGCAGTGCCTCAGGAACCTACGAGCAGTACTTC
TRBJ2-5 TRBD2 TRBV27 . CASSHRGRGLAGLQETQYF TGTGCCAGCAGTCACCGGGGCAGGGGACTAGCGGGACTACAAGAGACCCAGTACTTC
TRBJ2-7 . TRBV24-1 . CATSDFLRDEQYF TGTGCCACCAGTGATTTTCTCAGGGACGAGCAGTACTTC
TRBJ2-2 . TRBV5-1 . CASSLIRMDTGELFF TGCGCCAGCAGCTTAATCAGGATGGACACCGGGGAGCTGTTTTTT
TRBJ2-6 . TRBV6-4 . CASSPFRGGRVTGANVLTF TGTGCCAGCAGTCCCTTTAGAGGCGGCAGGGTAACTGGGGCCAACGTCCTGACTTTC
TRBJ2-3 TRBD2 TRBV24-1 . CATRREDTDTQYF TGTGCCACCAGGCGGGAGGACACAGATACGCAGTATTTT
TRBJ2-1 . TRBV9 . CASSVAQRNEQFF TGTGCCAGCAGCGTAGCTCAGCGGAATGAGCAGTTCTTC
TRBJ2-1 TRBD2 TRBV5-4 . CASSLRGGRDEQFF TGTGCCAGCAGCTTGCGGGGGGGCCGGGATGAGCAGTTCTTC
TRBJ2-1 . TRBV2 . CASSGGGPYNEQFF TGTGCCAGCAGTGGGGGCGGCCCCTACAATGAGCAGTTCTTC
TRBJ2-7 TRBD2 TRBV2 . CATRTLAGPYEQYF TGTGCCACCCGGACCCTAGCGGGGCCCTACGAGCAGTACTTC
TRBJ1-5 TRBD1 TRBV6-5 . CASRSSGGAGQPQHF TGTGCCAGCAGGAGTTCAGGGGGCGCGGGTCAGCCCCAGCATTTT
TRBJ2-1 . TRBV11-2 . CASSLEADNEQFF TGTGCCAGCAGCTTAGAGGCGGACAATGAGCAGTTCTTC
TRBJ2-5 TRBD1 TRBV25-1 . CASSDRRLETQYF TGTGCCAGTTCGGACAGGAGACTGGAGACCCAGTACTTC
TRBJ2-7 TRBD2 TRBV27 . CASSLAGGYHYEQYF TGTGCCAGCAGTTTAGCGGGAGGATATCACTACGAGCAGTACTTC
TRBJ1-5 TRBD1 TRBV19 . CASSLWDRWMGQPQHF TGTGCCAGTAGTCTATGGGACAGGTGGATGGGTCAGCCCCAGCATTTT
TRBJ2-1 . TRBV7-9 . CASSLWTENEQFF TGTGCCAGCAGCTTATGGACAGAGAATGAGCAGTTCTTC
TRBJ2-3 TRBD2 TRBV11-2 . CASSLGASGSGDTQYF TGTGCCAGCAGCTTAGGGGCTAGCGGGAGTGGGGATACGCAGTATTTT
TRBJ1-1 . TRBV4-1 . CASSLALSLNTEAFF TGCGCCAGCAGCCTTGCTTTGAGCCTGAACACTGAAGCTTTCTTT
TRBJ1-5 . TRBV24-1 . CATSDSGQPQHF TGTGCCACCAGTGATTCAGGACAGCCCCAGCATTTT
TRBJ1-1 . TRBV5-6 . CASTGLGGTEAFF TGTGCCAGCACTGGCTTAGGGGGCACTGAAGCTTTCTTT
TRBJ1-5 . TRBV24-1 . CATKVRVGRQPQHF TGTGCCACCAAAGTCAGGGTAGGGCGTCAGCCCCAGCATTTT